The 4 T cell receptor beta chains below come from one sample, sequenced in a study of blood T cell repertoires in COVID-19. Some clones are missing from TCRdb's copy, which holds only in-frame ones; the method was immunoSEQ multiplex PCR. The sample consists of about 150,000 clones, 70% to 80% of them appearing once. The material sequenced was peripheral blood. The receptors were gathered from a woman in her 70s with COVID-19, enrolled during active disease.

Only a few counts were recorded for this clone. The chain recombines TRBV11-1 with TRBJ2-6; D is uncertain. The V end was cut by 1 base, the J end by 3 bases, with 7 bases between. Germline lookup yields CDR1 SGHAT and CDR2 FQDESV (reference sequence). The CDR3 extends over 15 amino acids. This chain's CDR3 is CASSLGSFGANVLTF. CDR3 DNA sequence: TGTGCCAGCAGCTTAGGTTCCTTTGGGGCCAACGTCCTGACTTTC.

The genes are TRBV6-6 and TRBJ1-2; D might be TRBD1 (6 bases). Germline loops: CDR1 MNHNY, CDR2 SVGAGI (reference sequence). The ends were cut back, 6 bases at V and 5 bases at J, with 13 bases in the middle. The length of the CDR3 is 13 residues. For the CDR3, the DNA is TGTGCCAGCAGCTCAGGGGCGGAATATGGCTACACCTTC. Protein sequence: CASSSGAEYGYTF.

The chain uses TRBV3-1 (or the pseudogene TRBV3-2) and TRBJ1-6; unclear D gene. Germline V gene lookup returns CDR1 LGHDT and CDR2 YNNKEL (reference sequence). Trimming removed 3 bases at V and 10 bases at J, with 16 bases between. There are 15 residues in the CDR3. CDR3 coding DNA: TGTGCCAGCAGCCATGCCGCCCGGGTAGGATCACCCCTCCACTTT. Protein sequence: CASSHAARVGSPLHF.

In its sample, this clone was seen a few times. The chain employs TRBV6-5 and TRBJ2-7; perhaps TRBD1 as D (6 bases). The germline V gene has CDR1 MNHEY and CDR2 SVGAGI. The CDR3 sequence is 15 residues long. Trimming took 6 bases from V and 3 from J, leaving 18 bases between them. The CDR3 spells CASRPGSTGFYEQYF. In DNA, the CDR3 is TGTGCCAGCAGGCCAGGAAGTACAGGGTTCTACGAGCAGTACTTC.